One sample yielded the 31 T cell receptor beta chains listed below, sequenced in a study of identical twins. MiXCR was run by TCRdb on the 5' RACE reads, yielding one entry per CDR3 protein. The table includes 1.5 million to 2 million distinct CDR3 sequences, under 35% detected once. What was sequenced was cord blood. The receptors derive from a newborn girl in good health.

This CDR3 reads CASSQSDRRGTQYF. CDR3 sequence (DNA): TGTGCCAGCAGCCAATCGGACAGGAGGGGGACCCAGTACTTC. The chain joins TRBV4-2 to TRBJ2-7, with D perhaps matching TRBD1 (7 bases). Matching the DNA end better, TRBJ2-5 makes the J call doubtful. Germline V gives CDR1 LGHNA, CDR2 YNFKEQ. CDR3 length: 14 amino acids.

CDR3 bases: TGTGCCAGCAGCTTCCCGGGAACGGGCTATGGCTACACCTTC. Translation gives CASSFPGTGYGYTF. The V gene is TRBV5-5, the J gene TRBJ1-2; D is unresolved. Per the germline V gene, CDR1 is SGHKS and CDR2 is YYEKEE (reference sequence). The CDR3 has 14 amino acids. The ends were cut back, 2 bases at V and 4 bases at J, with 12 bases in the middle. The entire variable domain, with the rest obtained from reference TRBV5-5 and TRBJ1-2, is as follows: DAGVTQSPTHLIKTRGQQVTLRCSPISGHKSVSWYQQVLGQGPQFIFQYYEKEERGRGNFPDRFSARQFPNYSSELNVNALLLGDSALYLCASSFPGTGYGYTFGSGTRLTVV.

This chain uses TRBV7-2 with TRBJ1-1; 9 nucleotides line up with TRBD1. Germline values: CDR1 SGHTA, CDR2 FQGNSA. CDR3 length equals 14 residues. The trim removed 0 bases at V and 7 bases at J, leaving 3 bases unmatched. CDR3 sequence (DNA): TGTGCCAGCAGCTTAGCCGGGACAGGGAATGAAGCTTTCTTT. Protein sequence: CASSLAGTGNEAFF.

This clonotype was seen many times. The chain uses TRBV29-1 and TRBJ2-3; TRBD1 matches at 10 bases. The length of the CDR3 is 14 residues. V was pared by 2 bases and J by 4 bases, with 3 bases of the junction left unmatched. Germline V gene sequence: CDR1 SQVTM, CDR2 ANQGSEA. CDR3 loop: CSVESGQGPDTQYF. Here the CDR3 DNA reads TGCAGCGTTGAATCGGGACAGGGGCCAGATACGCAGTATTTT.

The rearrangement links TRBV20-1 to TRBJ2-1, with TRBD2 identical over 12 bases. This CDR3 contains 15 residues. Germline CDR1 and CDR2: DFQATT and SNEGSKA (reference sequence). J lost 5 bases, V lost 2 bases, and 4 bases had no gene match. The CDR3 DNA sequence: TGCAGTGCTAGACGGCTAGCGGGGGGGCACAATGAGCAGTTCTTC. It specifies CSARRLAGGHNEQFF.

CDR3 sequence (DNA): TGTGCCAGCAGCTTACGACTAGCGGGGGGGCCCATAACGGAGACCCAGTACTTC. Protein product: CASSLRLAGGPITETQYF. The rearrangement joins TRBV11-2 to TRBJ2-5, with TRBD2 matching 14 bases. Germline V gene lookup returns CDR1 SGHAT and CDR2 FQNNGV. V gave up 2 bases and J gave up 5 bases; unmatched junction bases: 10. CDR3 size: 18 residues.

This sequence joins TRBV9 and TRBJ2-3; D ambiguous. Germline loops: CDR1 SGDLS, CDR2 YYNGEE. This CDR3 has 15 amino acids. The V and J ends lost 0 bases and 0 bases respectively, with 8 bases between them. The CDR3 sequence: CASSVGRFSTDTQYF. The CDR3 DNA sequence: TGTGCCAGCAGCGTAGGTCGGTTCAGCACAGATACGCAGTATTTT.

The sample holds one count of this clonotype. A read error may account for a junction end that differs from germline. The gene calls are TRBV24-1 and TRBJ2-3, with D perhaps given as TRBD1 or TRBD2 (5 bases each). Germline V gene data show CDR1 as KGHDR and CDR2 as SFDVKD. CDR3 length: 14 residues. CDR3 sequence reads: CATSDGTYTETQYF. As DNA, the CDR3 is TGTGCCACCAGTGACGGGACCTACACAGAAACGCAGTATTTT.

The chain joins TRBV2 to TRBJ2-5; no definite D call. The tail of the sequence fits TRBJ2-7 better, so the J call may be wrong. The CDR3 has 11 residues. Germline V gene lookup returns CDR1 SNHLY and CDR2 FYNNEI. CDR3 residues: CASIKGYEQYF. The CDR3, as DNA: TGTGCCAGCATTAAGGGCTACGAGCAGTACTTC.

V and J are TRBV14 and TRBJ2-7; 8 nucleotides match TRBD2. CDR1 SGHDN and CDR2 FVKESK come from the germline V gene. There are 13 residues in the CDR3. V dropped 4 bases and J dropped 4; count of bases not matched to a gene: 3. CDR3 sequence (DNA): TGTGCCAGCAGCCCCCAGCGGGGGTACGAGCAGTACTTC. This encodes CASSPQRGYEQYF.

This clonotype was seen a few times. The V gene is TRBV5-4, the J gene TRBJ2-1; tentative D call: TRBD1 (5 bases). The V gene lost 0 bases and the J gene lost 8 bases, with 12 bases spanning the gap. Germline V CDR1 and CDR2: SGHNT, YYREEE (reference sequence). The CDR3 spans 14 residues. The CDR3 DNA sequence: TGTGCCAGCAGCTTGGCCGTGGTGGGGCATGAGCAGTTCTTC. Translated: CASSLAVVGHEQFF.

The V call is TRBV7-2, the J call TRBJ2-3; 7 positions agree with TRBD2. Germline V gene sequence: CDR1 SGHTA, CDR2 FQGNSA. The CDR3 is 14 amino acids. Trimming removed 5 bases from V and 4 bases from J; junction bases left unmatched: 6. The CDR3 sequence: CASSVGLTADTQYF. DNA of the CDR3: TGTGCCAGCAGCGTGGGACTAACCGCAGATACGCAGTATTTT. Together with reference TRBV7-2 and TRBJ2-3, the CDR3 gives the full variable domain: GAGVSQSPSNKVTEKGKDVELRCDPISGHTALYWYRQSLGQGLEFLIYFQGNSAPDKSGLPSDRFSAERTGGSVSTLTIQRTQQEDSAVYLCASSVGLTADTQYFGPGTRLTVL.

A word on this clonotype: This may arise from a read error, as a much more abundant clone is one base away. CDR3 sequence reads: CSVTDRDQDNGQFF. Here the CDR3 DNA reads TGCAGCGTTACTGACAGGGATCAGGACAATGGGCAGTTCTTC. V and J are TRBV29-1 and TRBJ2-1; TRBD1 matches at 7 bases. Germline V CDR1 and CDR2: SQVTM, ANQGSEA. The CDR3 consists of 14 residues.

A few counts support this clonotype. The chain employs TRBV21-1 and TRBJ2-4. TRBV21-1 is a recognized pseudogene. CDR3 size: 17 residues. The chain's CDR3 is CASSKGFPRMAKNIQYF. CDR3 coding DNA: TGTGCCAGCAGCAAAGGATTTCCAAGGATGGCCAAAAACATTCAGTACTTC.

This clonotype showed up just a few times. The V and J genes are TRBV20-1 and TRBJ2-1, with D perhaps matching TRBD2 (6 bases). Germline CDR1 reads DFQATT; CDR2 reads SNEGSKA (reference sequence). The V and J ends lost 4 bases and 7 bases respectively, with 20 bases between them. The CDR3 covers 15 residues. The CDR3 bases are TGCAGTGCTACCACGAGGTCGGCAGGGAGGAATGAGCAGTTCTTC. This sequence encodes CSATTRSAGRNEQFF.

This clonotype was seen repeatedly, ten times or more. This chain links TRBV24-1 with TRBJ2-1; 8 nucleotides agree with TRBD2. V lost 9 bases to trimming and J lost 4 bases; unmatched junction nucleotides: 10. CDR1 is KGHDR, CDR2 SFDVKD, per germline. The CDR3 extends over 15 amino acids. CDR3 residues: CATRVSGIVYNEQFF. The DNA of the CDR3 is TGTGCCACCCGGGTTAGCGGGATTGTGTACAATGAGCAGTTCTTC.

Of note for this clonotype: The germline gene is not matched at one end of the junction; a read error may be the cause. The V call is TRBV20-1, the J call TRBJ2-7; TRBD2 matches 9 bases. CDR1 and CDR2 (germline): DFQATT, SNEGSKA (reference sequence). This CDR3 is 14 amino acids long. CDR3 nucleotides: TGCAGTGCTAGCTGGACTAGCGTCTCCCACGAGCAGTACTTC. This sequence encodes CSASWTSVSHEQYF.

The chain is built from TRBV7-8 and TRBJ2-7; 13 positions match TRBD2. V lost 5 bases, J lost 3 bases, and 13 bases stayed unmatched. Germline V gives CDR1 SGHVS, CDR2 FQNEAQ. The CDR3 runs 18 residues. Written as DNA, the CDR3 is TGTGCCAGCAGCCAGCCGGGACTAGCGGGGACCCATTACTACGAGCAGTACTTC. Its translation: CASSQPGLAGTHYYEQYF.

This clonotype was seen more than once but under ten times. The V and J genes are TRBV4-1 and TRBJ2-3, with D perhaps being TRBD1 or TRBD2 (5 bases each). The CDR3 extends over 16 amino acids. Trimming took 0 bases from V and 2 from J, leaving 12 bases between them. Germline V gene data show CDR1 as MGHRA and CDR2 as YSYEKL. CDR3 residues: CASSQDVGTSTDTQYF. DNA for the CDR3: TGCGCCAGCAGCCAAGATGTGGGGACCTCCACAGATACGCAGTATTTT.

This clonotype has a handful of counts. CDR3 residues: CASHSNQPQHF. In DNA form, the CDR3 reads TGTGCCAGCCACAGCAATCAGCCCCAGCATTTT. V usage is TRBV6-6 and J usage is TRBJ1-5; D gene uncertain. Germline V lookup: CDR1 MNHNY, CDR2 SVGAGI (reference sequence). The length of the CDR3 is 11 residues. V lost 8 bases and J 1 base, leaving 3 bases between the germline ends.

The chain links TRBV11-1 to TRBJ1-2; D is possibly TRBD1 (5 bases). Trimming shortened V by 2 bases and J by 9 bases, and 10 bases separated the two germline ends. Germline CDR1 and CDR2: SGHAT and FQDESV (reference sequence). The CDR3 totals 12 residues. The chain's CDR3 is CASSLMGESYTF. The DNA of the CDR3 is TGTGCCAGCAGCTTAATGGGGGAAAGCTACACCTTC.

The chain links TRBV6-2 or TRBV6-3 to TRBJ2-7; possibly TRBD1 or TRBD2 for D (5 bases each). Trimming removed 5 bases from V and 0 bases from J, with 11 bases in between. The CDR3 spans 14 residues. Germline lookup yields CDR1 MNHEY and CDR2 SVGEGT. CDR3 in amino acids: CASSIRGNSYEQYF. The DNA of the CDR3 is TGTGCCAGCAGTATACGGGGCAACTCCTACGAGCAGTACTTC.

Here the CDR3 DNA reads TGCGCCAGCAGCTTGGAGGGCGGGTTCGATGAGCAGTACTTC. Protein sequence: CASSLEGGFDEQYF. This rearrangement joins TRBV5-1 to TRBJ2-5, with D maybe TRBD2 (5 bases). V was clipped by 0 bases and J by 11 bases, with 17 bases between them. Germline V gives CDR1 SGHRS, CDR2 YFSETQ. The CDR3 runs to 14 residues.

This clonotype turned up a few times. The V gene is TRBV20-1, the J gene TRBJ2-4; D remains ambiguous. V lost 3 bases and J lost 0, with 3 bases in between. CDR1 and CDR2 from the germline V gene are DFQATT and SNEGSKA (reference sequence). The CDR3 is 12 residues long. The CDR3 is CSARVAKNIQYF. The CDR3 DNA sequence: TGCAGTGCTAGGGTAGCCAAAAACATTCAGTACTTC.

The chain is built from TRBV7-9 and TRBJ2-5; D not certain. CDR1 SEHNR and CDR2 FQNEAQ come from the germline V gene (reference sequence). This CDR3 is 14 amino acids long. The germline V and J ends were trimmed by 5 bases and 2 bases, with 12 bases remaining between them. The DNA for the CDR3 is TGTGCCAGCAGCCGTACCACCGTACAAGAGACCCAGTACTTC. This gives the protein CASSRTTVQETQYF.

The chain combines TRBV20-1 with TRBJ2-3, with 7 nucleotides matching TRBD2. Trimming removed 0 bases from V and 1 base from J; junction bases left unmatched: 1. Germline CDR1 DFQATT, CDR2 SNEGSKA (reference sequence). The CDR3 has 14 amino acids. The CDR3 protein is CSARDRGGTDTQYF. As DNA, the CDR3 is TGCAGTGCTAGAGATCGGGGGGGCACAGATACGCAGTATTTT.

The sample holds a few counts of this clonotype. The rearrangement links TRBV7-7 to TRBJ2-1; 9 bases fit TRBD1. This CDR3 is 15 amino acids long. CDR1 SSHAT and CDR2 FNYEAQ come from the germline V gene (reference sequence). With V trimmed by 3 bases and J by 4 bases, 4 bases remained unmatched. The CDR3 loop reads CASSLTDRGYNEQFF. CDR3 bases: TGTGCCAGCAGCTTGACGGACAGGGGATACAATGAGCAGTTCTTC.

The chain combines TRBV2 with TRBJ2-2; unclear D gene. Looked up from germline, CDR1 is SNHLY and CDR2 is FYNNEI. The V end was cut by 8 bases, the J end by 0 bases, with 13 bases between. The CDR3 consists of 15 residues. The CDR3: CASLARVTNTGELFF. In DNA, the CDR3 is TGTGCCAGCTTGGCCCGAGTGACGAACACCGGGGAGCTGTTTTTT.

As regards this clonotype: At one of its ends the junction is not consistent with the germline gene, which may arise from a read error. This chain uses TRBV5-1 with TRBJ2-1; 16 nucleotides line up with TRBD2. CDR1 SGHRS and CDR2 YFSETQ come from the germline V gene. This CDR3 region has 19 residues. The DNA of the CDR3 is TGCGCCAGCAGCTTGCCGGGACTAGCGGGAGGGATTAATTACAATGGGCAGTTCTTC. It specifies CASSLPGLAGGINYNGQFF.

This clonotype was found many times. The rearrangement uses TRBV9 and TRBJ2-1; weak D call: TRBD1 (6 bases). Germline CDR1 reads SGDLS; CDR2 reads YYNGEE. V dropped 2 bases and J dropped 8 bases, with 8 bases sitting between them. CDR3 length equals 12 residues. CDR3 loop: CASSVPGDEQFF. CDR3 sequence (DNA): TGTGCCAGCAGCGTGCCAGGGGATGAGCAGTTCTTC.

The V gene is TRBV2, the J gene TRBJ2-3, with 13 bases identical to TRBD2. V gave up 3 bases and J gave up 0 bases; unmatched junction bases: 9. This CDR3 is built from 19 residues. Germline CDR1 SNHLY, CDR2 FYNNEI. The CDR3: CASSDLGLAGRVSTDTQYF. The CDR3 DNA sequence: TGTGCCAGCAGTGACCTGGGACTAGCGGGACGGGTGAGCACAGATACGCAGTATTTT.